This TCR beta chain was identified during a study of cytomegalovirus exposure and HLA in healthy donors. Assay used: immunoSEQ multiplex PCR; TCRdb lists only in-frame clones, some missing. The table lists 150,000 to 200,000 clones, roughly 80% of them singletons, with around 2% in the top ten. General study points: In vitro testing confirmed a few CMV-associated chains as specific for CMV antigens.

About this clone itself: Its antigen is not identified.

CDR3 length equals 15 residues. V trimming: 0 bases; J trimming: 2 bases; junction bases outside the gene matches: 5. Germline V CDR1 and CDR2: SGHNT, YYREEE (reference sequence). Input material: PBMCs. The sequence was obtained from a man in his thirties or forties in good health and CMV-seropositive. The chain joins TRBV5-4 to TRBJ2-7; TRBD1 matches at 7 bases. The chain's CDR3 is CASSLGWTGPYEQYF. CDR3 nucleotides: TGTGCCAGCAGCTTGGGATGGACAGGCCCCTACGAGCAGTACTTC.